This T cell receptor (beta chain) was recovered during a study of vaccination effects on CD4 cells after COVID-19. Here immunoSEQ multiplex PCR was the method, and the copy in TCRdb shows in-frame clones only, minus some. The data contain 67,000 or so clones, approximately 80% of them seen just once; the ten biggest clones take up 1.2%. Study-level findings and limits: After vaccination, at late timepoints, clones induced by infection and by vaccine contracted markedly. Vaccine-induced clones in healthy vaccinees cross-reacted with common cold coronaviruses in only 1 of 255 cases.

About this clone: Antigen unknown.

Before any sequencing was done, the ViraFEST assay used viral peptide pools to expand antigen-specific CD4+ T cells. Following 10 days of culture, CD4+ T cells were isolated. Each participant was administered two doses of either the BNT162b2 or the mRNA-1273 vaccine. Negative nucleocapsid antibody tests before and after vaccination confirmed no previous SARS-CoV-2 infection. Half the medium was replaced with IL-2 medium on days 3 and 7. V lost 4 bases, J lost 0 bases, and 6 bases lay in between. CDR1 is WNHNN and CDR2 is SYGVQD in the germline V gene (reference sequence). This CDR3 has 13 amino acids.

This specimen was CD4+ T cells from PBMCs cultured with HCoV-229E spike peptides, taken after COVID-19 vaccination. V and J are TRBV10-1 and TRBJ1-1; no firm D call. The sequence was collected from a human donor who received a COVID-19 vaccine. CDR3 sequence: CASSASVNTEAFF. In DNA, the CDR3 is TGCGCCAGCAGTGCCAGCGTGAACACTGAAGCTTTCTTT.